Each of the 23 T cell receptor beta chains below was sequenced from the same sample in a study of OX40 agonist ivuxolimab in advanced cancers. Method: immunoSEQ multiplex PCR; TCRdb's copy keeps in-frame clones and lacks some. The data show tens of thousands of clones, with 84% seen just once and almost 0.65% held by the top ten. Sequences were derived from CD4+ or CD8+ T cells sorted from blood, sampled in a trial of the OX40 agonist ivuxolimab. Receptors were obtained from an adult with an advanced solid tumor such as melanoma, head and neck, liver or kidney cancer.

The chain links TRBV5-1 to TRBJ2-5; a possible D gene is TRBD2 (6 bases). From germline, CDR1 is SGHRS and CDR2 YFSETQ. Trimming stripped 0 bases from V and 1 base from J, with 10 bases between. The CDR3 totals 15 residues. The CDR3 sequence is CASSLGRGGQETQYF. In DNA, the CDR3 is TGCGCCAGCAGCTTGGGACGGGGAGGCCAAGAGACCCAGTACTTC.

J is TRBJ1-2 and V is TRBV15; TRBD1 might be the D (5 bases). This CDR3 region has 16 residues. Germline CDR1 is LNHNV and CDR2 is YYDKDF (reference sequence). Between the trimmed V and J ends, which lost 0 bases and 2 bases, there was a span of 13 bases. The CDR3 loop is CATSRDRVEGNYGYTF. The CDR3 bases are TGTGCCACCAGCAGAGATCGGGTAGAGGGGAACTATGGCTACACCTTC. The variable domain in full, with the rest retrieved from reference TRBV15 and TRBJ1-2, is DAMVIQNPRYQVTQFGKPVTLSCSQTLNHNVMYWYQQKSSQAPKLLFHYYDKDFNNEADTPDNFQSRRPNTSFCFLDIRSPGLGDTAMYLCATSRDRVEGNYGYTFGSGTRLTVV.

The rearrangement links TRBV28 to TRBJ1-5, with unresolved D. CDR1 is MDHEN and CDR2 is SYDVKM in the germline V gene. V gave up 6 bases and J gave up 3 bases, with 9 bases separating them. CDR3 length: 13 residues. The CDR3 protein is CASRGSDNQPQHF. CDR3 nucleotides: TGTGCCAGCAGGGGGTCGGACAATCAGCCCCAGCATTTT.

CDR3 region: CASSQLGGYTEAFF. CDR3 DNA: TGTGCCAGCAGTCAACTGGGGGGTTACACTGAAGCTTTCTTT. This chain connects TRBV27 to TRBJ1-1; maybe TRBD1 (5 bases). Deletions cut 5 bases from V and 3 bases from J, with 13 bases between. CDR1 is MNHEY and CDR2 is SMNVEV in the germline V gene (reference sequence). The CDR3 length is 14 residues.

V and J are TRBV5-1 and TRBJ1-3; D is ambiguous. In germline, CDR1 is SGHRS, CDR2 YFSETQ. The CDR3 is 15 amino acids. V was trimmed by 2 bases and J by 0 bases, leaving 9 bases between them. CDR3: CASSLDASSGNTIYF. CDR3 nucleotide sequence: TGCGCCAGCAGCTTAGACGCGAGCTCTGGAAACACCATATATTTT.

Only a few counts were recorded for this clone. V is TRBV27 and J is TRBJ2-2, with unresolved D. Germline loops: CDR1 MNHEY, CDR2 SMNVEV (reference sequence). The length of the CDR3 is 15 residues. Trimming removed 3 bases at V and 1 base at J, with 9 bases between. CDR3 protein: CASSFRYRNTGELFF. As DNA, the CDR3 is TGTGCCAGCAGTTTCCGCTACCGGAACACCGGGGAGCTGTTTTTT.

The chain has TRBV4-2 and TRBJ2-3, with D hard to call. This CDR3 has 14 residues. Trimming pared 1 base from V and 2 bases from J, leaving 7 bases between. Germline V gene data show CDR1 as LGHNA and CDR2 as YNFKEQ. The chain's CDR3 is CASSQGLLTDTQYF. The CDR3 nucleotides are TGTGCCAGCAGCCAAGGCCTGCTCACAGATACGCAGTATTTT.

The V gene is TRBV7-2, the J gene TRBJ1-1; 7 bases are a match to TRBD1. From germline, CDR1 is SGHTA and CDR2 FQGNSA. The J segment lost 0 bases and the V segment lost 6 bases, leaving 4 bases of the junction unmatched. The CDR3 contains 14 residues. The CDR3, as DNA: TGTGCCAGCAGACAAGACAGGGTGAACACTGAAGCTTTCTTT. The encoded protein is CASRQDRVNTEAFF.

The CDR3 nucleotides are TGTGCCAGCAAGGGGGAGGTCATCGCTGAAGCTTTCTTT. Translation: CASKGEVIAEAFF. The rearrangement links TRBV28 to TRBJ1-1; possible D gene TRBD1, 6 bases. The CDR3 loop spans 13 amino acids. CDR1 and CDR2 (germline): MDHEN, SYDVKM. Trimming shortened V by 7 bases and J by 6 bases, and 15 bases separated the two germline ends.

The chain carries TRBV21-1 and TRBJ2-2; the D segment call TRBD2 is taken from the table without a DNA check. TRBV21-1 is a documented pseudogene. The CDR3 spans 16 residues. The chain's CDR3 is CASSMLFFSGPGELFF. The DNA for the CDR3 is TGTGCCAGCAGCATGCTGTTTTTTAGCGGGCCCGGGGAGCTGTTTTTT.

The rearrangement links TRBV7-2 to TRBJ1-4; 8 bases are shared with TRBD1. Germline CDR1 SGHTA, CDR2 FQGNSA. The CDR3 is made up of 14 amino acids. V was pared by 4 bases and J by 8 bases, with 6 bases of the junction left unmatched. The DNA of the CDR3 is TGTGCCAGCAGCTCTGGACAGGGTAGGGAAAAACTGTTTTTT. It is translated as CASSSGQGREKLFF.

The V and J genes are TRBV30 and TRBJ2-5, with D perhaps matching TRBD1 (5 bases). This CDR3 contains 12 residues. The V gene's germline CDR1 is GTSNPN and CDR2 SVGIG (reference sequence). The DNA for the CDR3 is TGTGCTTTTAGGGGCAGTGGAGAGACCCAGTACTTC. This codes for CAFRGSGETQYF.

This CDR3 is CASSGGTGDSYEQYF. The CDR3 nucleotides read TGTGCCAGCAGCGGGGGGACAGGGGACTCCTACGAGCAGTACTTC. V is TRBV2 and J is TRBJ2-7; 10 bases line up with TRBD1. The trim removed 6 bases at V and 0 bases at J, leaving 5 bases unmatched. This CDR3 has 15 residues. Germline assignment: CDR1 SNHLY and CDR2 FYNNEI.

This chain connects TRBV4-1 to TRBJ2-5, with a possible D match to TRBD2 (7 bases). CDR1 and CDR2 (germline): MGHRA, YSYEKL. The length of the CDR3 is 15 residues. Trimming pared 1 base from V and 4 bases from J, leaving 13 bases between. The CDR3 here is CASSQGGGAPETQYF. CDR3 coding DNA: TGCGCCAGCAGCCAAGGAGGGGGGGCGCCAGAGACCCAGTACTTC.

The genes are TRBV6-5 and TRBJ2-2; 9 nucleotides align to TRBD1. The CDR3 contains 15 residues. Germline CDR1 MNHEY, CDR2 SVGAGI. Trimming took 7 bases from V and 8 from J; bases not matched to a gene: 11. The CDR3 loop reads CASTTDRGGLGELFF. The CDR3 bases are TGTGCCAGCACTACGGACAGGGGAGGTCTTGGGGAGCTGTTTTTT.

The J gene is TRBJ2-7, the V gene TRBV28; TRBD2 agrees at 8 bases. This CDR3 has 16 residues. V lost 5 bases and J lost 3; bases outside the gene matches: 12. In germline, CDR1 is MDHEN, CDR2 SYDVKM. This CDR3 is CASSSRLAPLSYEQYF. In nucleotides, the CDR3 is TGTGCCAGCAGTAGCAGACTAGCGCCCTTGAGCTACGAGCAGTACTTC.

V usage is TRBV28 and J usage is TRBJ2-7; D is ambiguous. The CDR3 totals 14 residues. The V end lost 8 bases, the J end lost 0 bases, and 14 bases lay between the germline ends. In germline, CDR1 is MDHEN, CDR2 SYDVKM. The DNA for the CDR3 is TGTGCCAGCTTGCTCTCGGGCCTCTCCTACGAGCAGTACTTC. Amino acids: CASLLSGLSYEQYF.

This sequence joins TRBV10-3 and TRBJ2-1; TRBD1 or TRBD2 may be the D gene (5 bases each). CDR3 size: 14 residues. V shed 7 bases and J shed 7 bases, with 17 bases lying between them. Germline V gene lookup returns CDR1 ENHRY and CDR2 SYGVKD. In DNA, the CDR3 is TGTGCCATCACCGGACCCGGGACCGCGAATGAGCAGTTCTTC. It is translated as CAITGPGTANEQFF.

This clone appeared a few times. The chain has TRBV10-3 and TRBJ1-3; D perhaps matches TRBD1 (5 bases). The germline gives CDR1 ENHRY, CDR2 SYGVKD. The CDR3 length is 14 residues. V dropped 5 bases and J dropped 4 bases, with 12 bases sitting between them. Here the CDR3 reads CAISPGGRGNTIYF. The CDR3 nucleotides are TGTGCCATCAGTCCGGGGGGGAGAGGAAACACCATATATTTT.

The V gene is TRBV9, the J gene TRBJ1-3, with a weak D call TRBD1 (6 bases). Germline V lookup: CDR1 SGDLS, CDR2 YYNGEE. The V end lost 3 bases, the J end lost 4 bases, and 14 bases lay between the germline ends. The length of the CDR3 is 15 residues. CDR3 sequence (DNA): TGTGCCAGCAGCGAAGTACAGGGTAGGGGAAACACCATATATTTT. Protein: CASSEVQGRGNTIYF. Combining the CDR3 with reference TRBV9 and TRBJ1-3 gives the whole variable domain DSGVTQTPKHLITATGQRVTLRCSPRSGDLSVYWYQQSLDQGLQFLIQYYNGEERAKGNILERFSAQQFPDLHSELNLSSLELGDSALYFCASSEVQGRGNTIYFGEGSWLTVV.

CDR3 loop: CASSLGTPPSPQHF. The CDR3 DNA follows: TGTGCCAGCAGCTTAGGTACCCCTCCTTCGCCCCAGCATTTT. V gene TRBV7-9 combines with J gene TRBJ1-5; D not certain. Germline loops: CDR1 SEHNR, CDR2 FQNEAQ (reference sequence). The CDR3 covers 14 residues. V was cut by 1 base and J by 9 bases, with 13 bases left in between.

The CDR3 sequence is CASSIEGTEAFF. Here the CDR3 DNA reads TGTGCCAGTAGTATAGAAGGGACTGAAGCTTTCTTT. The V gene is TRBV19, the J gene TRBJ1-1; D uncertain. CDR1 LNHDA and CDR2 SQIVND come from the germline V gene (reference sequence). V was shortened by 0 bases and J by 5 bases, with 4 bases between the two germline ends. The CDR3 extends over 12 amino acids.

The chain couples TRBV7-2 to TRBJ2-3, with 11 bases lining up with TRBD2. From germline, CDR1 is SGHTA and CDR2 FQGNSA. V was clipped by 0 bases and J by 5 bases; unmatched bases: 1. This CDR3 comprises 15 residues. The CDR3 is CASSLALAGEDTQYF. As DNA, the CDR3 is TGTGCCAGCAGCTTAGCACTAGCGGGGGAAGATACGCAGTATTTT.